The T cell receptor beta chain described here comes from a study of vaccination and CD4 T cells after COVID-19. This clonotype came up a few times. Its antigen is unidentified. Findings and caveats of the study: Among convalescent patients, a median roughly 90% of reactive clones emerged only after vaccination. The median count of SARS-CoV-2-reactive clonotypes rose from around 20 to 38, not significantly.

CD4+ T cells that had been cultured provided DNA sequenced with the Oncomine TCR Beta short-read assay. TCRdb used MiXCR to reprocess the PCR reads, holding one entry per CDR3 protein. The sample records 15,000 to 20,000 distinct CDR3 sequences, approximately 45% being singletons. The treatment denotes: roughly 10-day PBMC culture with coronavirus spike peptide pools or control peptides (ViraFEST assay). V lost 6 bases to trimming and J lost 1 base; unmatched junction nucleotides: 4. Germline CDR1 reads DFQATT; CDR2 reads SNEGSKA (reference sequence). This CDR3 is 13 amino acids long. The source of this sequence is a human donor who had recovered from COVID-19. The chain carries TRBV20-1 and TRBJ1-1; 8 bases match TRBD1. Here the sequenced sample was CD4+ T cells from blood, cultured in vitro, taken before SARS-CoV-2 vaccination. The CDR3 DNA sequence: TGCAGTGCCCGGACAGGGTCGAACACTGAAGCTTTCTTT. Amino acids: CSARTGSNTEAFF.